Shown below are 15 T cell receptor beta chains from a single sample sequenced in a study of cytomegalovirus exposure and HLA in healthy donors. Vbeta (60) and Jbeta (13) primers were used in the PCR. Here immunoSEQ multiplex PCR was the method, and the copy in TCRdb shows in-frame clones only, minus some. The table has 180,000 or so clones, 72% seen once. Input material: PBMCs. These receptors all stem from a human donor in good health.

The CDR3 loop reads CASSVGLASGEQYF. In DNA form, the CDR3 reads TGTGCCAGCAGCGTGGGACTAGCCAGTGGCGAGCAGTACTTC. V and J are TRBV9 and TRBJ2-7, with TRBD2 matching over 9 bases. The CDR3 totals 14 residues. The germline V gene has CDR1 SGDLS and CDR2 YYNGEE. V was clipped by 2 bases and J by 6 bases; unmatched bases: 6.

The V gene is TRBV11-2, the J gene TRBJ2-2; 10 nucleotides match TRBD1. The germline CDR1 and CDR2 sequences are SGHAT and FQNNGV. The CDR3 is made up of 15 amino acids. V lost 5 bases to trimming and J lost 6 bases; unmatched junction nucleotides: 6. CDR3 DNA sequence: TGTGCCAGCAGCAGGACAGGGGGAGAGGCCGGGGAGCTGTTTTTT. Its protein product is CASSRTGGEAGELFF.

The CDR3: CASSEGQGYDEQYF. Written as DNA, the CDR3 is TGTGCCAGCAGTGAAGGCCAGGGATACGACGAGCAGTACTTC. The V call is TRBV6-1, the J call TRBJ2-7, with a tentative D call TRBD1 (5 bases). Germline V gives CDR1 MNHNS, CDR2 SASEGT. This CDR3 has 14 residues. Trimming removed 1 base from V and 5 bases from J, with 12 bases in between.

The J gene is TRBJ2-7, the V gene TRBV5-8; D is possibly TRBD1 (5 bases). Trimming stripped 4 bases from V and 4 bases from J, with 21 bases between. The CDR3 length is 16 residues. CDR1 is SGHTS and CDR2 is YDEGEE in the germline V gene. The DNA for the CDR3 is TGTGCCAGCAGCCTTAAGGGGTCCGGTTTAACTTACGAGCAGTACTTC. Residues: CASSLKGSGLTYEQYF.

This sequence joins TRBV6-1 and TRBJ2-4; 9 nucleotides agree with TRBD1. V gave up 6 bases and J gave up 5 bases; unmatched junction bases: 8. Germline V gene lookup returns CDR1 MNHNS and CDR2 SASEGT. The CDR3 covers 15 residues. The CDR3 loop reads CASRGTGGFQNIQYF. Here the CDR3 DNA reads TGTGCCAGCAGGGGTACAGGGGGCTTCCAAAACATTCAGTACTTC.

J is TRBJ2-7 and V is TRBV27; D is perhaps TRBD2 (6 bases). Germline assignment: CDR1 MNHEY and CDR2 SMNVEV (reference sequence). V dropped 2 bases and J dropped 4 bases, with 9 bases sitting between them. There are 13 residues in the CDR3. The chain's CDR3 is CASSLGLTYEQYF. The DNA of the CDR3 is TGTGCCAGCAGTTTAGGACTAACATACGAGCAGTACTTC.

The chain employs TRBV29-1 and TRBJ2-7; a weak D match, TRBD2 (6 bases). The ends were cut back, 1 base at V and 2 bases at J, with 15 bases in the middle. The V gene's germline CDR1 is SQVTM and CDR2 ANQGSEA. CDR3 length: 15 residues. The CDR3 reads CSVEGAVTSPYEQYF. In nucleotides, the CDR3 is TGCAGCGTTGAAGGGGCAGTGACTAGTCCCTACGAGCAGTACTTC.

This clone was detected a few times. This chain uses TRBV6-1 with TRBJ2-5, with D tentatively TRBD1 (5 bases). The CDR3 extends over 12 amino acids. CDR1 and CDR2 from the germline V gene are MNHNS and SASEGT. Trimming removed 6 bases at V and 2 bases at J, with 7 bases between. In DNA, the CDR3 is TGTGCCAGCAGCTGGACACAAGAGACCCAGTACTTC. Translated: CASSWTQETQYF.

This chain connects TRBV7-9 to TRBJ2-3; no firm D call. This CDR3 comprises 13 residues. V dropped 1 base and J dropped 6 bases, with 8 bases sitting between them. CDR1 is SEHNR and CDR2 is FQNEAQ in the germline V gene (reference sequence). Here the CDR3 reads CASSLVSGDTQYF. The CDR3 DNA reads TGTGCCAGCAGCTTAGTATCCGGGGATACGCAGTATTTT.

The chain joins TRBV27 to TRBJ2-7; D remains ambiguous. The V and J ends lost 3 bases and 0 bases respectively, with 6 bases between them. Per the germline V gene, CDR1 is MNHEY and CDR2 is SMNVEV (reference sequence). This CDR3 comprises 13 residues. The CDR3, as DNA: TGTGCCAGCAGTTTTCATTCCTCCTACGAGCAGTACTTC. It translates to CASSFHSSYEQYF.

The rearrangement joins TRBV7-3 to TRBJ1-1; D is perhaps TRBD1 (6 bases). Per germline, CDR1 SGHTA and CDR2 FQGTGA. Trimming stripped 5 bases from V and 4 bases from J, with 17 bases between. There are 15 residues in the CDR3. The CDR3 sequence: CASSQVGGRSTEAFF. Here the CDR3 DNA reads TGTGCCAGCAGCCAGGTCGGGGGGCGGTCCACTGAAGCTTTCTTT.

This clone has just a few counts. The CDR3 coding sequence is TGCGCCAGCAGCCAGACTAGCGGGGGGGCGTACCAAGAGACCCAGTACTTC. Residues: CASSQTSGGAYQETQYF. The chain has TRBV4-1 and TRBJ2-5; TRBD2 matches at 14 bases. The CDR3 contains 17 residues. Germline V gene sequence: CDR1 MGHRA, CDR2 YSYEKL. Trimming at V came to 3 bases and at J to 0 bases, leaving 3 bases not matched to a gene.

The table lists this clone with a count of one. CDR3 nucleotide sequence: TGTGCCAGCAGCTGGGGGACAGGCAATAGCAATCAGCCCCAGCATTTT. It codes for CASSWGTGNSNQPQHF. The rearrangement links TRBV7-9 to TRBJ1-5, with TRBD1 matching 8 bases. Germline CDR1 and CDR2: SEHNR and FQNEAQ (reference sequence). CDR3 size: 16 residues. After removal of 4 bases from V and 0 bases from J, the junction contained 5 bases not matched to a gene. The full variable domain, its missing parts supplied by reference TRBV7-9 and TRBJ1-5, is DTGVSQNPRHKITKRGQNVTFRCDPISEHNRLYWYRQTLGQGPEFLTYFQNEAQLEKSRLLSDRFSAERPKGSFSTLEIQRTEQGDSAMYLCASSWGTGNSNQPQHFGDGTRLSIL.

This clone was counted only a few times. The chain carries TRBV7-3 and TRBJ1-1, with D perhaps TRBD1 (6 bases). The CDR3 loop spans 14 amino acids. Germline CDR1 is SGHTA and CDR2 is FQGTGA. Trimming removed 2 bases at V and 1 base at J, with 8 bases between. In nucleotides, the CDR3 is TGTGCCAGCAGCTTAGAGGGGGAGAACACTGAAGCTTTCTTT. It is translated as CASSLEGENTEAFF.

This clone was observed a few times. This rearrangement joins TRBV5-1 to TRBJ2-7, with D hard to call. The CDR3 length is 14 residues. The V gene's germline CDR1 is SGHRS and CDR2 YFSETQ. The V and J ends lost 0 bases and 1 base respectively, with 8 bases between them. The CDR3 DNA sequence: TGCGCCAGCAGCTTGGCGCCCAGATCCTACGAGCAGTACTTC. Translating gives CASSLAPRSYEQYF.